This entry lists 32 T cell receptor beta chains sequenced from one sample in a study of OX40 agonist ivuxolimab in advanced cancers. Data came from immunoSEQ multiplex PCR; TCRdb stores just in-frame clones and leaves some out. The top ten hold 10% to 15% of the sample, which has about 55,000 clones, roughly 86% seen once. The specimen was CD4+ or CD8+ T cells sorted from blood, collected in a trial of the OX40 agonist ivuxolimab. These receptors all come from an adult with an advanced solid tumor such as melanoma, head and neck, liver or kidney cancer.

The V gene is TRBV10-3, the J gene TRBJ2-7; D remains unclear. V lost 2 bases, J lost 0 bases, and 5 bases lay in between. Germline V gene data show CDR1 as ENHRY and CDR2 as SYGVKD. There are 13 residues in the CDR3. DNA for the CDR3: TGTGCCATCAGTGAGGGAAGCTCCTACGAGCAGTACTTC. Its translation is CAISEGSSYEQYF.

This chain connects TRBV11-2 to TRBJ2-7, with TRBD1 matching 7 bases. CDR3 size: 16 residues. Germline V gene lookup returns CDR1 SGHAT and CDR2 FQNNGV. The V and J ends lost 4 bases and 3 bases, in that order; junction bases with no gene match: 12. The CDR3 loop reads CASSSFGQVFRYEQYF. The CDR3 DNA reads as TGTGCCAGCAGCTCGTTTGGACAGGTTTTTCGCTACGAGCAGTACTTC.

V usage is TRBV19 and J usage is TRBJ1-1; TRBD1 might be the D (6 bases). The V end was cut by 3 bases, the J end by 7 bases, with 24 bases between. Germline CDR1 and CDR2: LNHDA and SQIVND (reference sequence). The CDR3 has 17 amino acids. The CDR3 nucleotides are TGTGCCAGTAGTATGTCACCTACCCCCGGGAACAGGGATGAAGCTTTCTTT. Translating it yields CASSMSPTPGNRDEAFF.

The chain couples TRBV10-3 to TRBJ1-1, with unresolved D. V lost 0 bases and J lost 0, with 17 bases in between. The CDR3 covers 18 residues. The V gene's germline CDR1 is ENHRY and CDR2 SYGVKD. The chain's CDR3 is CAISESDPPLLMNTEAFF. Here the CDR3 DNA reads TGTGCCATCAGTGAGTCTGACCCACCTCTTCTCATGAACACTGAAGCTTTCTTT.

This chain joins TRBV6-6 and TRBJ2-2; TRBD1 is a possible D gene (6 bases). From germline, CDR1 is MNHNY and CDR2 SVGAGI (reference sequence). V was pared by 2 bases and J by 3 bases, with 10 bases between. This CDR3 comprises 15 residues. The CDR3: CASSYGGPDTGELFF. In nucleotides, the CDR3 is TGTGCCAGCAGTTACGGGGGCCCGGACACCGGGGAGCTGTTTTTT.

The gene calls are TRBV6-5 and TRBJ1-4, with no clear D. V lost 2 bases to trimming and J lost 3 bases, with 10 bases between them. Germline CDR1 and CDR2: MNHEY and SVGAGI. The CDR3 spans 15 residues. The chain's CDR3 is CASSYQAGANEKLFF. In nucleotides, the CDR3 is TGTGCCAGCAGTTACCAAGCAGGAGCTAATGAAAAACTGTTTTTT.

The chain has TRBV7-3 and TRBJ2-3, with a weak D call TRBD2 (6 bases). This CDR3 has 13 amino acids. The V gene lost 6 bases and the J gene lost 4 bases, with 11 bases spanning the gap. Germline values: CDR1 SGHTA, CDR2 FQGTGA. CDR3 DNA: TGTGCCAGCAGTCGGGGGAGCCCAGATACGCAGTATTTT. Its translation: CASSRGSPDTQYF. Full variable domain (rest looked up from reference TRBV7-3 and TRBJ2-3): GAGVSQTPSNKVTEKGKYVELRCDPISGHTALYWYRQSLGQGPEFLIYFQGTGAADDSGLPNDRFFAVRPEGSVSTLKIQRTERGDSAVYLCASSRGSPDTQYFGPGTRLTVL.

This chain joins TRBV7-2 and TRBJ1-1; unclear D gene. V gave up 5 bases and J gave up 1 base, with 11 bases separating them. Germline V lookup: CDR1 SGHTA, CDR2 FQGNSA. The CDR3 contains 14 residues. The CDR3 sequence is CASSLGGSNTEAFF. The CDR3 coding sequence is TGTGCCAGCAGCCTCGGCGGGTCGAACACTGAAGCTTTCTTT.

The gene calls are TRBV15 and TRBJ1-2, with 7 bases aligning to TRBD1. There are 15 residues in the CDR3. Germline assignment: CDR1 LNHNV and CDR2 YYDKDF (reference sequence). J was trimmed by 2 bases and V by 5 bases; bases with no gene match: 8. The CDR3 DNA reads as TGTGCCACCAGCGCTGGGGACAGTGGAAACTATGGCTACACCTTC. It specifies CATSAGDSGNYGYTF.

The rearrangement links TRBV28 to TRBJ1-5, with a weak D call TRBD1 (6 bases). The CDR3 runs 17 residues. The ends were cut back, 5 bases at V and 0 bases at J, with 17 bases in the middle. Germline CDR1 MDHEN, CDR2 SYDVKM. This CDR3 reads CASSPTGTPYSNQPQHF. The CDR3 DNA reads TGTGCCAGCAGTCCTACTGGGACACCCTATAGCAATCAGCCCCAGCATTTT.

The V gene is TRBV7-3, the J gene TRBJ2-3, with 8 bases that match TRBD2. CDR3 length equals 15 residues. The junction had 9 bases not matched to a gene; V was cut back by 5 bases and J by 5 bases. CDR1 is SGHTA and CDR2 is FQGTGA in the germline V gene. The CDR3 coding sequence is TGTGCCAGCAGCCTAGGGACTAGTGGGGGAGATACGCAGTATTTT. This translates into CASSLGTSGGDTQYF.

This chain links TRBV6-5 with TRBJ1-1; possible D gene TRBD1, 6 bases. Germline CDR1 and CDR2: MNHEY and SVGAGI. The CDR3 runs to 16 residues. Deletions cut 4 bases from V and 5 bases from J, with 20 bases between. The chain's CDR3 is CASSSDLEGERTEAFF. Written as DNA, the CDR3 is TGTGCCAGCAGTTCAGATCTCGAGGGGGAAAGAACTGAAGCTTTCTTT.

The chain uses TRBV6-6 and TRBJ2-1; maybe TRBD1 (5 bases). The germline V gene encodes CDR1 MNHNY and CDR2 SVGAGI (reference sequence). There are 16 residues in the CDR3. V was shortened by 0 bases and J by 7 bases, with 16 bases between the two germline ends. In nucleotides, the CDR3 is TGTGCCAGCAGTTACTCACGTCAGGGCGGATTTAATGAGCAGTTCTTC. It codes for CASSYSRQGGFNEQFF.

This chain connects TRBV25-1 to TRBJ2-5; no clear D. The V and J ends lost 10 bases and 4 bases respectively, with 13 bases between them. Germline V gene sequence: CDR1 MGHDK, CDR2 SYGVNS. The CDR3 sequence is 12 residues long. The CDR3 DNA reads as TGTGCCATCTCTATAGGTGGAGAGACCCAGTACTTC. Protein product: CAISIGGETQYF.

The V call is TRBV7-3, the J call TRBJ1-1; a weak D match, TRBD1 (5 bases). CDR1 is SGHTA, CDR2 FQGTGA, per germline. The CDR3 extends over 13 amino acids. Deletions cut 5 bases from V and 5 bases from J, with 12 bases between. CDR3 DNA: TGTGCCAGCAGCCCAGGGATTGGGACTGAAGCTTTCTTT. It encodes CASSPGIGTEAFF.

J is TRBJ1-2 and V is TRBV2; 8 nucleotides agree with TRBD1. CDR3 size: 12 residues. Germline V gives CDR1 SNHLY, CDR2 FYNNEI. V shed 7 bases and J 6 bases; nucleotides not matched to a gene: 4. This chain's CDR3 is CASTETGDGYTF. The CDR3 nucleotides read TGTGCCAGCACCGAGACAGGGGATGGCTACACCTTC.

The chain is built from TRBV19 and TRBJ2-1; D gene uncertain. Germline V gene sequence: CDR1 LNHDA, CDR2 SQIVND (reference sequence). The CDR3 has 13 residues. V was shortened by 5 bases and J by 3 bases, with 8 bases between the two germline ends. The CDR3 region is CASSSVLYNEQFF. The CDR3 DNA reads as TGTGCCAGTAGTTCCGTCCTCTACAATGAGCAGTTCTTC.

The DNA for the CDR3 is TGTGCCAGCAGCCCCACCGGGACAGATGGCTACACCTTC. Its protein product is CASSPTGTDGYTF. The chain carries TRBV5-4 and TRBJ1-2, with 7 bases matching TRBD1. Trimming cost V 4 bases and J 6 bases; bases outside gene matches: 6. CDR1 and CDR2 (germline): SGHNT, YYREEE (reference sequence). There are 13 residues in the CDR3.

This CDR3 reads CASSQEGGYTF. The CDR3 DNA sequence: TGTGCCAGCAGCCAGGAAGGCGGCTACACCTTC. The chain carries TRBV5-6 and TRBJ1-2; D uncertain. The germline V gene encodes CDR1 SGHDT and CDR2 YYEEEE. V gave up 4 bases and J gave up 8 bases, with 9 bases separating them. This CDR3 contains 11 residues.

This chain joins TRBV29-1 and TRBJ2-7; 9 bases are a match to TRBD1. J gave up 0 bases and V 6 bases, and 3 bases lay outside the gene matches. From germline, CDR1 is SQVTM and CDR2 ANQGSEA. This CDR3 spans 13 amino acids. CDR3 protein: CSVTGGDSYEQYF. The CDR3 DNA follows: TGCAGCGTGACAGGGGGGGACTCCTACGAGCAGTACTTC.

This chain joins TRBV5-6 and TRBJ1-1; possibly TRBD1 for D (6 bases). In germline, CDR1 is SGHDT, CDR2 YYEEEE. The CDR3 length is 14 residues. Between the trimmed V and J ends, which lost 4 bases and 3 bases, there was a span of 13 bases. The CDR3 protein is CASSPEGDDTEAFF. In DNA, the CDR3 is TGTGCCAGCAGCCCCGAGGGGGATGACACTGAAGCTTTCTTT.

The rearrangement links TRBV7-9 to TRBJ1-3; D remains unclear. Germline V gene data show CDR1 as SEHNR and CDR2 as FQNEAQ (reference sequence). With 4 bases removed from V and 0 bases from J, the gap between germline ends came to 10 bases. CDR3 length: 15 amino acids. The chain's CDR3 is CASSSLLSSGNTIYF. The CDR3, as DNA: TGTGCCAGCAGCTCTCTTCTGAGCTCTGGAAACACCATATATTTT.

This clone showed up just a few times. A much larger clone sits a single nucleotide away, making a read error possible. The chain employs TRBV6-5 and TRBJ2-7, with D hard to call. The CDR3 has 11 amino acids. Germline CDR1 is MNHEY and CDR2 is SVGAGI. This chain's CDR3 is CASSNSYEQYF. The CDR3 DNA reads TGTGCCAGCAGTAACTCCTACGAGCAGTACTTC.

V and J are TRBV19 and TRBJ1-2, with D uncertain. Germline V gene lookup returns CDR1 LNHDA and CDR2 SQIVND (reference sequence). The CDR3 loop spans 17 amino acids. Trimming removed 1 base at V and 8 bases at J, with 23 bases between. Here the CDR3 reads CASSIALGPMRTGGYTF. Here the CDR3 DNA reads TGTGCCAGTAGTATAGCCCTCGGCCCTATGCGCACGGGAGGCTACACCTTC.

With regard to this clone: This specimen includes other DNA sequences encoding the same CDR3. The J gene is TRBJ2-7, the V gene TRBV6-5, with D perhaps matching TRBD1 (5 bases). Germline CDR1 is MNHEY and CDR2 is SVGAGI. V was cut by 5 bases and J by 3 bases, with 8 bases left in between. The CDR3 covers 12 residues. The DNA of the CDR3 is TGTGCCAGCAGTCGTGACAGCTACGAGCAGTACTTC. It translates to CASSRDSYEQYF.

This clone has only a few counts. This chain uses TRBV7-9 with TRBJ1-1; D is ambiguous. Germline CDR1 and CDR2: SEHNR and FQNEAQ (reference sequence). The CDR3 totals 12 residues. V lost 4 bases, J lost 4 bases, and 7 bases lay in between. DNA of the CDR3: TGTGCCAGCAGCTCAGGAGGCACTGAAGCTTTCTTT. This translates into CASSSGGTEAFF. Supplemented by reference TRBV7-9 and TRBJ1-1, the full variable domain reads DTGVSQNPRHKITKRGQNVTFRCDPISEHNRLYWYRQTLGQGPEFLTYFQNEAQLEKSRLLSDRFSAERPKGSFSTLEIQRTEQGDSAMYLCASSSGGTEAFFGQGTRLTVV.

This chain joins TRBV11-2 and TRBJ2-7, with D unresolved. CDR3 length: 14 amino acids. CDR1 is SGHAT, CDR2 FQNNGV, per germline. V lost 3 bases and J lost 2, with 11 bases in between. CDR3 region: CASSFGSIPYEQYF. The CDR3 DNA reads TGTGCCAGCAGCTTCGGGTCCATTCCCTACGAGCAGTACTTC. The complete variable domain, with remaining parts taken from reference TRBV11-2 and TRBJ2-7, reads EAGVAQSPRYKIIEKRQSVAFWCNPISGHATLYWYQQILGQGPKLLIQFQNNGVVDDSQLPKDRFSAERLKGVDSTLKIQPAKLEDSAVYLCASSFGSIPYEQYFGPGTRLTVT.

This sequence joins TRBV6-5 and TRBJ2-3; D remains ambiguous. The CDR3 contains 14 residues. Trimming stripped 5 bases from V and 2 bases from J, with 11 bases between. Germline-derived CDR1 and CDR2 are MNHEY and SVGAGI. For the CDR3, the DNA is TGTGCCAGCAGTCTACTCGGAGCCACAGATACGCAGTATTTT. Amino acids: CASSLLGATDTQYF.

The V call is TRBV7-2, the J call TRBJ2-7; no clear D. The germline V and J ends were trimmed by 7 bases and 5 bases, with 12 bases remaining between them. The CDR3 runs to 12 residues. In germline, CDR1 is SGHTA, CDR2 FQGNSA. The CDR3 sequence is CASTPSRNEQYF. The CDR3 bases are TGTGCCAGCACTCCTTCGAGGAACGAGCAGTACTTC.

This chain joins TRBV7-9 and TRBJ1-2; D not resolved. Germline CDR1 is SEHNR and CDR2 is FQNEAQ (reference sequence). CDR3 length: 13 residues. V lost 1 base to trimming and J lost 4 bases, with 7 bases between them. The CDR3 sequence: CASSLGVSYGYTF. In DNA form, the CDR3 reads TGTGCCAGCAGCTTAGGTGTAAGCTATGGCTACACCTTC.

The chain employs TRBV9 and TRBJ2-7; D is uncertain. The V end was cut by 0 bases, the J end by 6 bases, with 7 bases between. The CDR3 is 12 residues long. Germline values: CDR1 SGDLS, CDR2 YYNGEE. CDR3 in DNA: TGTGCCAGCAGCGTAGGCGGTTTCGAGCAGTACTTC. Translated: CASSVGGFEQYF.

CDR3 in amino acids: CASSEVSSYEQYF. For the CDR3, the DNA is TGTGCCAGCAGTGAGGTGAGCTCCTACGAGCAGTACTTC. V and J are TRBV2 and TRBJ2-7; D not resolved. V was trimmed by 3 bases and J by 0 bases, leaving 6 bases between them. CDR1 SNHLY and CDR2 FYNNEI come from the germline V gene. The CDR3 contains 13 residues.